This is a list of T cell receptor beta chains from one sample in a study of cytomegalovirus exposure and HLA in healthy donors. Clones were read by immunoSEQ multiplex PCR, and TCRdb kept only the in-frame ones, dropping some. The repertoire holds about 150,000 clones, with less than 80% as singletons. The sequencing sample was made of PBMCs. The receptors were gathered from a man aged 45-60 years in good health and CMV-seropositive. Both conserved end residues are trimmed from each CDR3.

V gene: TRBV5-6
J gene: TRBJ1-5
CDR3 protein: ASSLTTGDSNQPQH

V gene: TRBV9
J gene: TRBJ1-4
CDR3 protein: ASSVRTGQNEKLF

V gene: TRBV29-1
J gene: TRBJ1-2
CDR3 protein: SVEHRTSNYGYT

V gene: TRBV27
J gene: TRBJ2-5
CDR3 protein: ASSQGGTGETQY

V gene: TRBV4-1
J gene: TRBJ2-2
CDR3 protein: ASSQDPGGELF

V gene: TRBV6-6
J gene: TRBJ1-5
CDR3 protein: ASSPDRNSNQPQH

V gene: TRBV9
J gene: TRBJ1-1
CDR3 protein: ASSDAALGVNTEAF

V gene: TRBV2
J gene: TRBJ2-5
CDR3 protein: AKRGGGETQY

V gene: TRBV7-2
J gene: TRBJ2-5
CDR3 protein: ASSQGSSGETQY

V gene: TRBV7-3
J gene: TRBJ2-1
CDR3 protein: ASSSLGTSGVVEQF

V gene: TRBV27
J gene: TRBJ1-5
CDR3 protein: ASSLGRGLVQPQH

V gene: TRBV7-9
J gene: TRBJ1-2
CDR3 protein: SSSDYLGGGNYGYT

V gene: TRBV7-2
J gene: TRBJ1-1
CDR3 protein: ASSRTTTYEAF

V gene: TRBV19
J gene: TRBJ2-3
CDR3 protein: ASTSFQTDGDKTQY

V gene: TRBV7-2
J gene: TRBJ1-1
CDR3 protein: ASSLARQGDTEAF

V gene: TRBV27
J gene: TRBJ1-2
CDR3 protein: ASNPREGDLTSDGYT

V gene: TRBV9
J gene: TRBJ1-2
CDR3 protein: ASSTGGGESTTGYT

V gene: TRBV7-9
J gene: TRBJ2-5
CDR3 protein: ASSPESQETQY

V gene: TRBV4-1
J gene: TRBJ1-2
CDR3 protein: ASSQFGGHNYGYT

V gene: TRBV7-9
J gene: TRBJ1-2
CDR3 protein: ASSFTSDYGYT

V gene: TRBV6-5
J gene: TRBJ1-5
CDR3 protein: ATAKGYSNQPQH

V gene: TRBV7-2
J gene: TRBJ2-1
CDR3 protein: ASTLGALARNEQF

V gene: TRBV5-1
J gene: TRBJ2-7
CDR3 protein: ASSSGPGGDEQY

V gene: TRBV5-1
J gene: TRBJ2-3
CDR3 protein: ASSLVLAASGGTQY

V gene: TRBV29-1
J gene: TRBJ1-1
CDR3 protein: SVEGGADRAATEAF

V gene: TRBV4-1
J gene: TRBJ2-4
CDR3 protein: ASSQEGAENIQY

V gene: TRBV7-6
J gene: TRBJ2-1
CDR3 protein: ASSRGGTYNEQF

V gene: TRBV7-9
J gene: TRBJ1-1
CDR3 protein: ASSIDSHTEAF

V gene: TRBV6-4
J gene: TRBJ2-1
CDR3 protein: ASSEKGLAGGPADNEQF

V gene: TRBV4-1
J gene: TRBJ1-4
CDR3 protein: ASSQEEEQGRQLF

V gene: TRBV10-3
J gene: TRBJ2-4
CDR3 protein: AISEGGTYKNIQY

V gene: TRBV14
J gene: TRBJ1-6
CDR3 protein: ASSRSNFPNSPLH

V gene: TRBV11-3
J gene: TRBJ2-2
CDR3 protein: ASSKDRGSTGELF

V gene: TRBV7-9
J gene: TRBJ2-1
CDR3 protein: ASSLLAGLYNEQF

V gene: TRBV6-5
J gene: TRBJ1-4
CDR3 protein: ASSYGGSNEKLF

V gene: TRBV6-6
J gene: TRBJ2-4
CDR3 protein: ASRGGYGNIQY

V gene: TRBV2
J gene: TRBJ1-5
CDR3 protein: ASSGQINQPQH

V gene: TRBV5-1
J gene: TRBJ1-1
CDR3 protein: ASRDRNTEAF

V gene: TRBV18
J gene: TRBJ1-2
CDR3 protein: ASSPTGSYGYT

V gene: TRBV5-1
J gene: TRBJ1-1
CDR3 protein: ASRTGFDTEAF

V gene: TRBV19
J gene: TRBJ2-7
CDR3 protein: ASSIDGLYEQY

V gene: TRBV7-2
J gene: TRBJ2-2
CDR3 protein: ASTPSSGYTGELF

V gene: TRBV18
J gene: TRBJ1-2
CDR3 protein: ASSALGGGGYGYT

V gene: TRBV6-5
J gene: TRBJ1-2
CDR3 protein: ASRIVGTANYGYT

V gene: TRBV6-5
J gene: TRBJ2-3
CDR3 protein: ASSSRTSTDTQY

V gene: TRBV29-1
J gene: TRBJ2-7
CDR3 protein: IFFKQKAAYEQY

V gene: TRBV19
J gene: TRBJ2-2
CDR3 protein: ASHRAGELF

V gene: TRBV20-1
J gene: TRBJ2-3
CDR3 protein: SASLADTQY

V gene: TRBV27
J gene: TRBJ2-1
CDR3 protein: ARWEGADHEQF

V gene: TRBV29-1
J gene: TRBJ1-2
CDR3 protein: SVQRGGIANYGYT

V gene: TRBV7-9
J gene: TRBJ2-7
CDR3 protein: ASSGRDRPYEQY

V gene: TRBV9
J gene: TRBJ2-2
CDR3 protein: ANSVALAGGTGELF

V gene: TRBV7-2
J gene: TRBJ2-7
CDR3 protein: ASSPRTGRSYEQY

V gene: TRBV5-6
J gene: TRBJ1-1
CDR3 protein: ASSLIRAGDTEAF

V gene: TRBV11-2
J gene: TRBJ2-2
CDR3 protein: ASSPSGASNTGELF

V gene: TRBV4-1
J gene: TRBJ1-1
CDR3 protein: ASSQDGQGRGNTEAF

V gene: TRBV6-5
J gene: TRBJ1-1
CDR3 protein: ASSYSRVLGMEAF

V gene: TRBV5-6
J gene: TRBJ2-3
CDR3 protein: ASSLRAGDTQY

V gene: TRBV5-1
J gene: TRBJ2-6
CDR3 protein: ASSRDSLSSGANVLT

V gene: TRBV5-1
J gene: TRBJ2-2
CDR3 protein: ASSLGRQGSTGELF